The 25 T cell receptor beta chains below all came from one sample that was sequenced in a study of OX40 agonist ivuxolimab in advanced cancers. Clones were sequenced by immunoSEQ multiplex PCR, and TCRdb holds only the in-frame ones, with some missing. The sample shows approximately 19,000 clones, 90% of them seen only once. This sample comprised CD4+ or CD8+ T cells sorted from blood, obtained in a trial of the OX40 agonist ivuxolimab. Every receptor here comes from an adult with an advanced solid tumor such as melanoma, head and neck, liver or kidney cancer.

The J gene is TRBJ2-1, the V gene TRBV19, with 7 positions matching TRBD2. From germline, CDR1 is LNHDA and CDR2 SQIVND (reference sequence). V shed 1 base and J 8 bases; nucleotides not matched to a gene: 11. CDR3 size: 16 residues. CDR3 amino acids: CASSIGRGLPIHEQFF. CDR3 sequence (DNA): TGTGCCAGTAGTATAGGGCGGGGACTACCTATTCATGAGCAGTTCTTC.

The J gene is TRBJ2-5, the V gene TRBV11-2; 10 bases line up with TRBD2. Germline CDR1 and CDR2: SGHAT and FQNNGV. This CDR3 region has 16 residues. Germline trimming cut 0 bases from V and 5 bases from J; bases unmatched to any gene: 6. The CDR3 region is CASSLDQGLASETQYF. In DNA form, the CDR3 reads TGTGCCAGCAGCTTAGATCAGGGACTAGCGAGCGAGACCCAGTACTTC.

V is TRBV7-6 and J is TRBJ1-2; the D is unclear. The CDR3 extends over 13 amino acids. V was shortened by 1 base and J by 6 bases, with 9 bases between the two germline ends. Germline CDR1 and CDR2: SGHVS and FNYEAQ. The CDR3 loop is CASSLEPRHGYTF. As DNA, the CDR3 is TGTGCCAGCAGCTTAGAACCAAGGCATGGCTACACCTTC. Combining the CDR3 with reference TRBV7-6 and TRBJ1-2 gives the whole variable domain GAGVSQSPRYKVTKRGQDVALRCDPISGHVSLYWYRQALGQGPEFLTYFNYEAQQDKSGLPNDRFSAERPEGSISTLTIQRTEQRDSAMYRCASSLEPRHGYTFGSGTRLTVV.

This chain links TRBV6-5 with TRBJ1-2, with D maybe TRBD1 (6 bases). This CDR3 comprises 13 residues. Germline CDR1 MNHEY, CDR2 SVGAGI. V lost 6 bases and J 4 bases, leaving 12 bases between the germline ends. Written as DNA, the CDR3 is TGTGCCAGCAGACCGGGGGCCCTCTATGGCTACACCTTC. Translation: CASRPGALYGYTF.

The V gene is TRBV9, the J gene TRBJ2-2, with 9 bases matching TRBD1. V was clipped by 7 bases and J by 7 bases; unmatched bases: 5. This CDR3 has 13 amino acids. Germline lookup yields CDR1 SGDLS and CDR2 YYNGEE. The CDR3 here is CASGGDRVGELFF. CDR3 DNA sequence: TGTGCCAGCGGAGGGGACAGGGTCGGGGAGCTGTTTTTT.

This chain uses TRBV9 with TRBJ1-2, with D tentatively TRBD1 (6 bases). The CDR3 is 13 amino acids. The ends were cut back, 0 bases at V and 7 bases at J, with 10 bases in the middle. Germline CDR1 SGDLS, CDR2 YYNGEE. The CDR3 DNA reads TGTGCCAGCAGCGTAGCGGAGGGGGGTGGCTACACCTTC. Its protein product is CASSVAEGGGYTF.

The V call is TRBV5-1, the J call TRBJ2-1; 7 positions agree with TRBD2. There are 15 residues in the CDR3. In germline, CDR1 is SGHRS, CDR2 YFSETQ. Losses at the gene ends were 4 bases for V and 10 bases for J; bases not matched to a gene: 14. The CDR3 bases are TGCGCCAGCAGCATCGGGCTAGCGATCGGGGGGGAGCAGTTCTTC. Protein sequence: CASSIGLAIGGEQFF.

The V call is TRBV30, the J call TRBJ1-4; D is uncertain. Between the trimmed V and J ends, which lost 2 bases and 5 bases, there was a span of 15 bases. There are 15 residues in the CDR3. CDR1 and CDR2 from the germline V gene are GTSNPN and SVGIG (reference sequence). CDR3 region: CAWSTLFGPNEKLFF. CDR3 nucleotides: TGTGCCTGGAGTACCCTCTTCGGGCCGAATGAAAAACTGTTTTTT.

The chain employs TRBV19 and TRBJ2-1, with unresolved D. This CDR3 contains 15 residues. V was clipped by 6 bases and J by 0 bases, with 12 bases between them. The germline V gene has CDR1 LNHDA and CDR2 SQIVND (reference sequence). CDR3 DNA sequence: TGTGCCAGTAGCTCCTACCCAGACTCCTACAATGAGCAGTTCTTC. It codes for CASSSYPDSYNEQFF.

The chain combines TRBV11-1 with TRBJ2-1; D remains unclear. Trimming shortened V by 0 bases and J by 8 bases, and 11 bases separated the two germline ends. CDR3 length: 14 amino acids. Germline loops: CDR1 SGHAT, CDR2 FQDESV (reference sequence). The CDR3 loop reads CASSLALANHEQFF. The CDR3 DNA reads TGTGCCAGCAGCTTAGCGCTGGCTAACCATGAGCAGTTCTTC. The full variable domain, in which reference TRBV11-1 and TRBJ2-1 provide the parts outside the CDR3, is EAEVAQSPRYKITEKSQAVAFWCDPISGHATLYWYRQILGQGPELLVQFQDESVVDDSQLPKDRFSAERLKGVDSTLKIQPAELGDSAMYLCASSLALANHEQFFGPGTRLTVL.

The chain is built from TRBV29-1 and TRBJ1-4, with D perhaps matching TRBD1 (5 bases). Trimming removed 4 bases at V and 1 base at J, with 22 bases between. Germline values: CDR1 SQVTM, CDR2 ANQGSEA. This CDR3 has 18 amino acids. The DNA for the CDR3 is TGCAGCGTTGGCCGGACGGATCTGGGGCCCGAAACTAATGAAAAACTGTTTTTT. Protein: CSVGRTDLGPETNEKLFF.

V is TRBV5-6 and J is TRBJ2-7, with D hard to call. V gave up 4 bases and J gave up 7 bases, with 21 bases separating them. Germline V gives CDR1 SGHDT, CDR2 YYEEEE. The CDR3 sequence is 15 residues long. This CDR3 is CASSLSDKPYGEQYF. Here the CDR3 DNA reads TGTGCCAGCAGCCTCTCTGACAAGCCCTACGGGGAGCAGTACTTC.

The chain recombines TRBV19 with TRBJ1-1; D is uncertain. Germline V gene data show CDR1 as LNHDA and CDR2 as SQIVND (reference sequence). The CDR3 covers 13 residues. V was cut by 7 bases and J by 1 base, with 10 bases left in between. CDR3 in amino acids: CASITGGNTEAFF. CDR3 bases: TGTGCCAGTATCACGGGTGGGAACACTGAAGCTTTCTTT. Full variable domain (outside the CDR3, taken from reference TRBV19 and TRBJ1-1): DGGITQSPKYLFRKEGQNVTLSCEQNLNHDAMYWYRQDPGQGLRLIYYSQIVNDFQKGDIAEGYSVSREKKESFPLTVTSAQKNPTAFYLCASITGGNTEAFFGQGTRLTVV.

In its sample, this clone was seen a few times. CDR3 region: CASSQENQFGEIYSNQPQHF. CDR3 in DNA: TGTGCCAGCAGCCAAGAAAACCAGTTCGGGGAAATTTATAGCAATCAGCCCCAGCATTTT. The V call is TRBV14, the J call TRBJ1-5; D is unclear. The germline V gene encodes CDR1 SGHDN and CDR2 FVKESK. The V end lost 0 bases, the J end lost 0 bases, and 21 bases lay between the germline ends. The CDR3 is 20 amino acids.

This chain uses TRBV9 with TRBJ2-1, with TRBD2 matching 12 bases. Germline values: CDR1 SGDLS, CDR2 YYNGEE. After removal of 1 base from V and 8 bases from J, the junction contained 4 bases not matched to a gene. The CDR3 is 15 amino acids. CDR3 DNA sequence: TGTGCCAGCAGCGTACTATCTAGCGGGAGGGATGAGCAGTTCTTC. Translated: CASSVLSSGRDEQFF.

The CDR3 loop is CASSPGTPPEQYF. CDR3 in DNA: TGTGCCAGCAGCCCCGGGACCCCACCCGAGCAGTACTTC. The chain uses TRBV9 and TRBJ2-7; D may match TRBD1 or TRBD2 (5 bases each). This CDR3 spans 13 amino acids. Trimming stripped 4 bases from V and 6 bases from J, with 14 bases between. Germline CDR1 reads SGDLS; CDR2 reads YYNGEE.

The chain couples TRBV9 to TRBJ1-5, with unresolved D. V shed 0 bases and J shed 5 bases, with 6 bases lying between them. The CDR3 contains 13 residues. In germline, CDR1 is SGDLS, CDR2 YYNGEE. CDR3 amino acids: CASSVGLDQPQHF. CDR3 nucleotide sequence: TGTGCCAGCAGCGTAGGACTGGATCAGCCCCAGCATTTT.

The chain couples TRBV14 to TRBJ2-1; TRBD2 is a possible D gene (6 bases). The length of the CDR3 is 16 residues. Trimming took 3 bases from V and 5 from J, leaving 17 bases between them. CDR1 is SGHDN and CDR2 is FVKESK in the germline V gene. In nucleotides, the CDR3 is TGTGCCAGCAGCCACCCTGGAGGGTTTTTAGACAATGAGCAGTTCTTC. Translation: CASSHPGGFLDNEQFF.

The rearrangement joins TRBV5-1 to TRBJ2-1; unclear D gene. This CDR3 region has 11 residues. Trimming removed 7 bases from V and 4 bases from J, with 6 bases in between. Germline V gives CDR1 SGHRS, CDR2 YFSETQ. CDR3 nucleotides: TGCGCCAGCTCCGAATACAATGAGCAGTTCTTC. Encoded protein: CASSEYNEQFF.

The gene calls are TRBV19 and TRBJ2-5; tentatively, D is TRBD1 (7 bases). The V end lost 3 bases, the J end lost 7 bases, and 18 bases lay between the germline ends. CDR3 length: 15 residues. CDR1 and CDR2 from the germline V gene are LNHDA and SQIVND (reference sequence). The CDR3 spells CASSMKGGGEGTQYF. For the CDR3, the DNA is TGTGCCAGTAGTATGAAAGGAGGGGGCGAAGGGACCCAGTACTTC. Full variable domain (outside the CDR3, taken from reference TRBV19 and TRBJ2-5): DGGITQSPKYLFRKEGQNVTLSCEQNLNHDAMYWYRQDPGQGLRLIYYSQIVNDFQKGDIAEGYSVSREKKESFPLTVTSAQKNPTAFYLCASSMKGGGEGTQYFGPGTRLLVL.

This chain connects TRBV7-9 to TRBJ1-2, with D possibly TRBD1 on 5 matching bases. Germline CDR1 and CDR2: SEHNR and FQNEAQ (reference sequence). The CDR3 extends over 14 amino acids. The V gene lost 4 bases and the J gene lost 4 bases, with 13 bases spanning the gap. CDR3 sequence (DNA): TGTGCCAGCAGCTCACTACCCCAGGGCTATGGCTACACCTTC. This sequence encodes CASSSLPQGYGYTF.

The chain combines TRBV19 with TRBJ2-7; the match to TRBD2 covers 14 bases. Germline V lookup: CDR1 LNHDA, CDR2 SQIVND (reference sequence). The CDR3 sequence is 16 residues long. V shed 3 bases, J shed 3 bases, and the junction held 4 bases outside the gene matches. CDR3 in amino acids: CASSIAGLAGVYEQYF. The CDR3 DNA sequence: TGTGCCAGTAGTATTGCGGGACTAGCGGGAGTCTACGAGCAGTACTTC.

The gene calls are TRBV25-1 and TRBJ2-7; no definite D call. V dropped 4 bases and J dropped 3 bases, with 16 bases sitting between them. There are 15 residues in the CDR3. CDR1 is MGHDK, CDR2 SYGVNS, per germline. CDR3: CASSGEVGYNYEQYF. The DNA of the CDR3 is TGTGCCAGCAGTGGAGAGGTAGGATACAACTACGAGCAGTACTTC.

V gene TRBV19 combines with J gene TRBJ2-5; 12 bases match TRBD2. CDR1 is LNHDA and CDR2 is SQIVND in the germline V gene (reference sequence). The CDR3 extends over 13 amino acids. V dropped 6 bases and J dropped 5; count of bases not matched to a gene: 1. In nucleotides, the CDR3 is TGTGCCAGTAGCCTAGCGGGAGGGGAGACCCAGTACTTC. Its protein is CASSLAGGETQYF.

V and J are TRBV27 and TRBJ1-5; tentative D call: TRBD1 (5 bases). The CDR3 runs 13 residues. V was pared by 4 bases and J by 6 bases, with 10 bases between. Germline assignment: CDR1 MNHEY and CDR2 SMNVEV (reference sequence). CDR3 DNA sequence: TGTGCCAGCAGTTCTGGGGGAAGTCAGCCCCAGCATTTT. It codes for CASSSGGSQPQHF.